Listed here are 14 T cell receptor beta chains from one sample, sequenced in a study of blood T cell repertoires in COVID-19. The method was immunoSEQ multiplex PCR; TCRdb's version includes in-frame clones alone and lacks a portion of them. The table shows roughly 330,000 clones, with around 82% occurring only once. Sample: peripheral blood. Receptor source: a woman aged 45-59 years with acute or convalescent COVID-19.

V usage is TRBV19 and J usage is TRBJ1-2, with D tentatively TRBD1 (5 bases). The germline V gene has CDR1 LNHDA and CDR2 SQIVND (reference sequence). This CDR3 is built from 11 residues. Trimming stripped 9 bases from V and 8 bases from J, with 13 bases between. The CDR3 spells CASQDTGGYTF. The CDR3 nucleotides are TGTGCCAGCCAGGATACAGGAGGCTACACCTTC.

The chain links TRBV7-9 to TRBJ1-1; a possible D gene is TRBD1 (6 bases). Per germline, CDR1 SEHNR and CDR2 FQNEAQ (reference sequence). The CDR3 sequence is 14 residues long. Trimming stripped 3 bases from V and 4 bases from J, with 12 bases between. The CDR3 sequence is CASSFRGGGTEAFF. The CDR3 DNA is TGTGCCAGCAGCTTTAGGGGGGGAGGCACTGAAGCTTTCTTT.

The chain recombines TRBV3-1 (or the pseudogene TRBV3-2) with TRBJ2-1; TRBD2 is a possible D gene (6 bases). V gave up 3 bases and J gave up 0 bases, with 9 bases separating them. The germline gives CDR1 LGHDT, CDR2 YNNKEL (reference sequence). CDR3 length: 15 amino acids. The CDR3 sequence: CASSHRGSSYNEQFF. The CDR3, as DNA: TGTGCCAGCAGCCATCGGGGGAGCTCCTACAATGAGCAGTTCTTC.

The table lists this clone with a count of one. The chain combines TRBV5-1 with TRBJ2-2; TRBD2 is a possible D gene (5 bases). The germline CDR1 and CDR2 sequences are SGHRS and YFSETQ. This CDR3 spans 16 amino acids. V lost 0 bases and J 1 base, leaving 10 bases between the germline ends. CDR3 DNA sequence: TGCGCCAGCAGCTTGGATGGAGGACGGAACACCGGGGAGCTGTTTTTT. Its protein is CASSLDGGRNTGELFF. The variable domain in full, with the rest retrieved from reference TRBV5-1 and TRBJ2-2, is KAGVTQTPRYLIKTRGQQVTLSCSPISGHRSVSWYQQTPGQGLQFLFEYFSETQRNKGNFPGRFSGRQFSNSRSEMNVSTLELGDSALYLCASSLDGGRNTGELFFGEGSRLTVL.

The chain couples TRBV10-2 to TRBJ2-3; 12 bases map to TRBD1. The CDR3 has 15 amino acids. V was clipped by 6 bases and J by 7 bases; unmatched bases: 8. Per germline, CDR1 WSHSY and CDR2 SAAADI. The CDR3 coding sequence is TGCGCCAGCAGACTCGGGACAGGGGGCGAATATACGCAGTATTTT. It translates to CASRLGTGGEYTQYF.

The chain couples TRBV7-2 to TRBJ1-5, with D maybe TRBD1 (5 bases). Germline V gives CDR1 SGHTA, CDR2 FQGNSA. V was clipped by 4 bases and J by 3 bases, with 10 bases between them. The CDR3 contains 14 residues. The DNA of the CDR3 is TGTGCCAGCAGCTCTTCGACAGTCAATCAGCCCCAGCATTTT. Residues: CASSSSTVNQPQHF.

The chain's CDR3 is CASSQLAGDVNEQFF. The CDR3 nucleotides are TGTGCCAGCAGCCAACTAGCGGGAGATGTTAATGAGCAGTTCTTC. The chain joins TRBV6-5 to TRBJ2-1, with 11 positions matching TRBD2. The CDR3 has 15 residues. The V and J ends lost 6 bases and 7 bases, in that order; junction bases with no gene match: 8. From germline, CDR1 is MNHEY and CDR2 SVGAGI.

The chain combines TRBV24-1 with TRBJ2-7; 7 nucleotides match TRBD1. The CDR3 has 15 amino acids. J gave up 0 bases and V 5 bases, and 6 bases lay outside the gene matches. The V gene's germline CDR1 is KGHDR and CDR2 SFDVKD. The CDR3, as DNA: TGTGCCACCAGTGTCCCGGGACAGAGCTCCTACGAGCAGTACTTC. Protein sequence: CATSVPGQSSYEQYF.

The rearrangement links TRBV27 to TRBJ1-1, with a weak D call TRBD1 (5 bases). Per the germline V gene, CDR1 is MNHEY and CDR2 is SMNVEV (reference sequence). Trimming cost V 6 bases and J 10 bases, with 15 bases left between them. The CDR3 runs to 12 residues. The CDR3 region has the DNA TGTGCCAGCAGCATGGGAAGGGGTGCAGCTTTCTTT. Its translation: CASSMGRGAAFF.

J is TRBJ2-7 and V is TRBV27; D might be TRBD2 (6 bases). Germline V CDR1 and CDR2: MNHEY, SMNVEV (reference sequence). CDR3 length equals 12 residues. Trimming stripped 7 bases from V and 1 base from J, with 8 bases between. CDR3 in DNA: TGTGCCAGCACCGGGACTTCCTACGAGCAGTACTTC. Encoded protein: CASTGTSYEQYF.

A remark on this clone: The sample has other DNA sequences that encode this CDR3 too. CDR3 nucleotide sequence: TGCGCCAGCAGCCTTGACATGAACACTGAAGCTTTCTTT. Its translation is CASSLDMNTEAFF. The chain combines TRBV5-1 with TRBJ1-1; the D is unclear. The CDR3 extends over 13 amino acids. Germline V CDR1 and CDR2: SGHRS, YFSETQ. The V end lost 4 bases, the J end lost 0 bases, and 7 bases lay between the germline ends.

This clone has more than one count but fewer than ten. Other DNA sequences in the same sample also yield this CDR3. CDR3: CASSPGTLQETQYF. The CDR3 DNA sequence: TGTGCCAGCAGCCCCGGGACTTTACAAGAGACCCAGTACTTC. This chain uses TRBV11-2 with TRBJ2-5; D is perhaps TRBD2 (6 bases). The CDR3 is made up of 14 amino acids. The V end was cut by 5 bases, the J end by 2 bases, with 12 bases between. The V gene's germline CDR1 is SGHAT and CDR2 FQNNGV.

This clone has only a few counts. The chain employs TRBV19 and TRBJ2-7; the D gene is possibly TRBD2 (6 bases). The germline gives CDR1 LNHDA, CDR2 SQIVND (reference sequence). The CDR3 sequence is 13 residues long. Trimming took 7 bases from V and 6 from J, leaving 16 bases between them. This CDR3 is CASTPIEGGEQYF. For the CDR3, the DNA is TGTGCCAGTACCCCTATCGAGGGAGGCGAGCAGTACTTC.

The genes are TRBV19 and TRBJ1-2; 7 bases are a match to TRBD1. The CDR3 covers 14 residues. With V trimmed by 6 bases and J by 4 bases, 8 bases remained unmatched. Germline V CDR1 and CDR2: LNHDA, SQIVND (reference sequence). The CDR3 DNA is TGTGCCAGTAGAACCTCCGGGACAGCCTATGGCTACACCTTC. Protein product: CASRTSGTAYGYTF.